This T cell receptor (beta chain) was identified during a study of a mutant IDH1 vaccine in newly diagnosed glioma. The wider study: Radiotherapy alone preceded vaccination by 4-6 weeks; alternatively, vaccination started with temozolomide cycles. Weeks 35 and 47 hosted visits V12 and V13, respectively. The study, taken as a whole, reports: Of the patients, approximately 93% had vaccine-induced immune responses.

The assay was immunoSEQ multiplex PCR, and TCRdb's table has in-frame clones only and misses some. The sample records around 53,000 clones, 65% to 85% being singletons. Remarks on this clone: The antigen remains unidentified.

Time point defined: week 47, end of study. Each dose delivered 300 ug of mutant IDH1 20-mer peptide subcutaneously with imiquimod. New WHO grade 3 or 4 IDH1-mutant, ATRX-lost astrocytomas were present in all donors. Sequenced material: PBMCs, taken from a glioma patient whose treatment included an IDH1 peptide vaccine. The clonotype was recovered from a woman aged 25 to 39 with glioma. Some clones in this sample may be carry-over from other donors' samples.

The CDR3 nucleotides read TGTGCCAGCTCACCACCGGGAGGGGGGGCGAATGAGCAGTTCTTC. Translated: CASSPPGGGANEQFF. The chain combines TRBV18 with TRBJ2-1; weak D call: TRBD2 (7 bases). CDR1 and CDR2 from the germline V gene are KGHSH and LQKENI. The CDR3 runs to 15 residues. Trimming removed 0 bases from V and 7 bases from J, with 13 bases in between.